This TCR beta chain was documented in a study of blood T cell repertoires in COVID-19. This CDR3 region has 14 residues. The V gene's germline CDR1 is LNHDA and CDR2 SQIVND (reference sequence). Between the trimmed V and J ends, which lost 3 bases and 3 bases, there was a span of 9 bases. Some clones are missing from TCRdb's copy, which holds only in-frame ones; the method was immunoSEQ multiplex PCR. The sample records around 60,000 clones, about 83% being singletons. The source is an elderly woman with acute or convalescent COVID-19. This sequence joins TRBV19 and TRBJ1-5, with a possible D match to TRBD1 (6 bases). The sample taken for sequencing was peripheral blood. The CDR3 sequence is CASSIQGFNQPQHF. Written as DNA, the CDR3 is TGTGCCAGTAGTATCCAGGGGTTCAATCAGCCCCAGCATTTT.